Given below is one T cell receptor (beta chain) in context. The V and J ends lost 4 bases and 2 bases respectively, with 14 bases between them. The CDR3 is 15 amino acids. The germline V gene has CDR1 SGHDN and CDR2 FVKESK. Authors' methods: Reference gene primer amplification in the assay estimated nucleated cell counts. Repertoires were generated with immunoSEQ multiplex PCR, while TCRdb's copy carries only in-frame clones and drops some. V and J calls and clone size are given by that table; D and trimming were obtained from the DNA. The sample includes approximately 120,000 clones, 75% to 90% of them seen just once. The source of the sample is a study of blood T cell repertoires in COVID-19. Overall study: The United States, Italy and Spain provided the acute and convalescent COVID-19 samples. T cells, B-cell-depleted T cells, or PBMCs supplied cDNA or gDNA.

The V and J genes are TRBV14 and TRBJ2-5; a weak D match, TRBD2 (6 bases). The receptor comes from a human donor in a cohort sampled during active COVID-19. Sequences were obtained from peripheral blood. The CDR3 DNA reads as TGTGCCAGCAGCCGCCGCGGGAAGAATCAAGAGACCCAGTACTTC. It encodes CASSRRGKNQETQYF. Full variable domain (remainder filled in from reference TRBV14 and TRBJ2-5): EAGVTQFPSHSVIEKGQTVTLRCDPISGHDNLYWYRRVMGKEIKFLLHFVKESKQDESGMPNNRFLAERTGGTYSTLKVQPAELEDSGVYFCASSRRGKNQETQYFGPGTRLLVL.